A single sample is the source of the 19 T cell receptor beta chains below, sequenced in a study of blood T cell repertoires in COVID-19. Clones were sequenced by immunoSEQ multiplex PCR, and TCRdb holds only the in-frame ones, with some missing. The repertoire holds hundreds of thousands of clones, with 80% to 90% as singletons. Sequences were obtained from PBMCs or T cells enriched from blood (not recorded which). The receptors were sampled from a man in his late teens or twenties who had recovered from COVID-19.

The chain recombines TRBV5-1 with TRBJ1-3; tentatively, D is TRBD1 (5 bases). Germline V gene data show CDR1 as SGHRS and CDR2 as YFSETQ. Trimming cost V 3 bases and J 0 bases, with 13 bases left between them. This CDR3 spans 16 amino acids. This chain's CDR3 is CASSSRQGLSGNTIYF. CDR3 nucleotide sequence: TGCGCCAGCAGCTCGCGTCAGGGCCTCTCTGGAAACACCATATATTTT.

This chain connects TRBV4-1 to TRBJ2-1; 7 bases agree with TRBD2. Germline trimming cut 0 bases from V and 2 bases from J; bases unmatched to any gene: 4. This CDR3 comprises 16 residues. Germline lookup yields CDR1 MGHRA and CDR2 YSYEKL. The CDR3 is CASSQEGEGAYNEQFF. CDR3 DNA sequence: TGCGCCAGCAGCCAAGAAGGGGAGGGAGCCTACAATGAGCAGTTCTTC.

The CDR3 region is CASSAGQGWRTQYF. CDR3 DNA: TGTGCCAGCAGCGCCGGACAGGGATGGAGGACCCAGTACTTC. The rearrangement uses TRBV9 and TRBJ2-5, with 8 bases identical to TRBD1. The CDR3 is 14 amino acids. Germline CDR1 reads SGDLS; CDR2 reads YYNGEE. The trim removed 3 bases at V and 7 bases at J, leaving 8 bases unmatched.

This chain joins TRBV6-5 and TRBJ1-1; TRBD1 aligns across 7 bases. This CDR3 contains 15 residues. Germline V gives CDR1 MNHEY, CDR2 SVGAGI. V shed 5 bases and J 0 bases; nucleotides not matched to a gene: 6. The CDR3 loop reads CASSPGDSLNTEAFF. Written as DNA, the CDR3 is TGTGCCAGCAGTCCTGGGGACAGCCTGAACACTGAAGCTTTCTTT.

The rearrangement joins TRBV3-1 (or the pseudogene TRBV3-2) to TRBJ2-2; 8 nucleotides align to TRBD1. V was pared by 4 bases and J by 4 bases, with 8 bases of the junction left unmatched. The germline V gene encodes CDR1 LGHDT and CDR2 YNNKEL (reference sequence). The CDR3 covers 16 residues. CDR3 DNA sequence: TGTGCCAGCAGCCTATCCTTTGACAGGGGCACCGGGGAGCTGTTTTTT. As protein: CASSLSFDRGTGELFF.

The rearrangement uses TRBV13 and TRBJ2-5; TRBD1 matches 7 bases. The germline CDR1 and CDR2 sequences are PRHDT and FYEKMQ (reference sequence). The CDR3 loop spans 13 amino acids. The junction had 2 bases not matched to a gene; V was cut back by 3 bases and J by 4 bases. CDR3 protein: CASSLGQRETQYF. The CDR3 nucleotides read TGTGCCAGCAGCTTGGGACAGCGAGAGACCCAGTACTTC.

This rearrangement joins TRBV15 to TRBJ1-1, with 8 bases that match TRBD1. The V gene end was trimmed by 5 bases and the J gene end by 3 bases; junction bases not matched to a gene: 11. The CDR3 contains 16 residues. Germline V gene lookup returns CDR1 LNHNV and CDR2 YYDKDF (reference sequence). In DNA, the CDR3 is TGTGCCACCAGCGCTGTCAGGGGGCTAGGGGACACTGAAGCTTTCTTT. Translating gives CATSAVRGLGDTEAFF.

The chain recombines TRBV29-1 with TRBJ1-2, with 7 positions matching TRBD1. Per the germline V gene, CDR1 is SQVTM and CDR2 is ANQGSEA. The CDR3 consists of 12 residues. Losses at the gene ends were 4 bases for V and 4 bases for J; bases not matched to a gene: 3. Here the CDR3 DNA reads TGCAGCGTTGCCAGGGGGAGCTATGGCTACACCTTC. Protein: CSVARGSYGYTF.

This rearrangement joins TRBV28 to TRBJ2-4, with 7 nucleotides matching TRBD2. Germline values: CDR1 MDHEN, CDR2 SYDVKM. V gave up 6 bases and J gave up 4 bases; unmatched junction bases: 6. CDR3 length equals 14 residues. This chain's CDR3 is CASSLSGVKNIQYF. The CDR3, as DNA: TGTGCCAGCAGCTTGAGCGGGGTAAAAAACATTCAGTACTTC.

The CDR3 region has the DNA TGTGCCAGCAGGGGACAGGGAAGAGATGGCTACACCTTC. Protein sequence: CASRGQGRDGYTF. The chain links TRBV6-4 to TRBJ1-2; 9 bases are shared with TRBD1. Germline V gene sequence: CDR1 MRHNA, CDR2 SNTAGT. The CDR3 contains 13 residues. Trimming at V came to 6 bases and at J to 6 bases, leaving 5 bases not matched to a gene.

The J gene is TRBJ2-5, the V gene TRBV5-1; weak D call: TRBD2 (6 bases). The V gene's germline CDR1 is SGHRS and CDR2 YFSETQ. The CDR3 runs 14 residues. The V end lost 1 base, the J end lost 9 bases, and 16 bases lay between the germline ends. CDR3 DNA sequence: TGCGCCAGCAGCTTGCGGACCACATGGGAGGCCCAGTACTTC. It is translated as CASSLRTTWEAQYF.

The chain carries TRBV7-2 and TRBJ2-7, with D possibly matching TRBD2 (6 bases). The CDR3 has 15 amino acids. Trimming removed 4 bases from V and 3 bases from J, with 16 bases in between. CDR1 and CDR2 from the germline V gene are SGHTA and FQGNSA. The CDR3 sequence is CASSSSGTPNYEQYF. CDR3 DNA sequence: TGTGCCAGCAGCTCATCCGGGACTCCCAACTACGAGCAGTACTTC.

The chain has TRBV7-9 and TRBJ2-7; TRBD1 is a possible D gene (6 bases). Trimming removed 4 bases at V and 1 base at J, with 11 bases between. Germline V gives CDR1 SEHNR, CDR2 FQNEAQ (reference sequence). This CDR3 contains 14 residues. The DNA for the CDR3 is TGTGCCAGCAGCTCCTACAGGGTTTCCTACGAGCAGTACTTC. Residues: CASSSYRVSYEQYF.

J is TRBJ1-2 and V is TRBV7-6; TRBD1 agrees at 7 bases. This CDR3 spans 13 amino acids. Trimming cost V 5 bases and J 3 bases; bases outside gene matches: 3. CDR1 and CDR2 (germline): SGHVS, FNYEAQ. In DNA, the CDR3 is TGTGCCAGCAGCGACAGGGTAGACTATGGCTACACCTTC. The encoded protein is CASSDRVDYGYTF.

This chain connects TRBV6-5 to TRBJ2-1; 8 bases fit TRBD2. After removal of 5 bases from V and 7 bases from J, the junction contained 7 bases not matched to a gene. The CDR3 runs to 14 residues. Germline V CDR1 and CDR2: MNHEY, SVGAGI. As DNA, the CDR3 is TGTGCCAGCAGTAGAGCGGGAGAGGGGAATGAGCAGTTCTTC. Its protein product is CASSRAGEGNEQFF.

The rearrangement uses TRBV30 and TRBJ1-3, with a possible D match to TRBD1 (5 bases). The CDR3 contains 13 residues. The V end was cut by 2 bases, the J end by 7 bases, with 12 bases between. CDR1 is GTSNPN and CDR2 is SVGIG in the germline V gene (reference sequence). CDR3: CAWSLPGLNTIYF. As DNA, the CDR3 is TGTGCCTGGAGTCTACCGGGACTGAACACCATATATTTT.

Comments on this clone: In the same sample, other DNA sequences code for this CDR3. The chain couples TRBV19 to TRBJ1-1; unclear D gene. The germline V gene has CDR1 LNHDA and CDR2 SQIVND (reference sequence). Trimming stripped 1 base from V and 1 base from J, with 4 bases between. This CDR3 contains 13 residues. In DNA, the CDR3 is TGTGCCAGTAGTATAGGGCAGAACACTGAAGCTTTCTTT. Translated: CASSIGQNTEAFF.

The chain joins TRBV5-1 to TRBJ2-2; TRBD2 matches 7 bases. Germline assignment: CDR1 SGHRS and CDR2 YFSETQ. CDR3 size: 15 residues. The V segment lost 1 base and the J segment 6 bases; nucleotides outside the gene matches: 6. CDR3 sequence (DNA): TGCGCCAGCAGCTTGTTCGCGGGAGCCGCCGGGGAGCTGTTTTTT. Translation: CASSLFAGAAGELFF.

The chain carries TRBV18 and TRBJ1-1, with D possibly being TRBD1 (5 bases). Germline V lookup: CDR1 KGHSH, CDR2 LQKENI. The CDR3 is made up of 13 amino acids. Trimming pared 6 bases from V and 6 bases from J, leaving 14 bases between. The DNA of the CDR3 is TGTGCCAGCTCGTGGGGCAGAGAAGCTGAAGCTTTCTTT. It yields the protein CASSWGREAEAFF.